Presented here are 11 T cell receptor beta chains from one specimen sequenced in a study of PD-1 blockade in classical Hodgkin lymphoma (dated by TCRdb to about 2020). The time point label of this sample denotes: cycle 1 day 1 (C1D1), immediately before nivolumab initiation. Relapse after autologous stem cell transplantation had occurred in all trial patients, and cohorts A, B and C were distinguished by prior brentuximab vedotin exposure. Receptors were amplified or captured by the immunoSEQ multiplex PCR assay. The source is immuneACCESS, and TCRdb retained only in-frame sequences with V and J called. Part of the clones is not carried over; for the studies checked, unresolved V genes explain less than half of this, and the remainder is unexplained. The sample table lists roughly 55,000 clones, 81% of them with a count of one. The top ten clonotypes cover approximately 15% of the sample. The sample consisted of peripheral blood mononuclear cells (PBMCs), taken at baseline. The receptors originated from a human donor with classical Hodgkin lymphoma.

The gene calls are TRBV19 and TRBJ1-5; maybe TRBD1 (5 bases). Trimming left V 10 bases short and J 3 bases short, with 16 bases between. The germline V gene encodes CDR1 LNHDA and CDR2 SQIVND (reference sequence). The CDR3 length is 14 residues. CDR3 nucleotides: TGTGCCACCGGGGACGACGACTTCAATCAGCCCCAGCATTTT. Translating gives CATGDDDFNQPQHF.

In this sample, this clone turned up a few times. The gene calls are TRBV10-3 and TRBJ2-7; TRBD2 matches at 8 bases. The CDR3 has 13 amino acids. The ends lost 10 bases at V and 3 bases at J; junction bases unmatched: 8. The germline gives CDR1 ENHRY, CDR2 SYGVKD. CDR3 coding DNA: TGTGCCACTTTTGACGGGGGGGGCTACGAGCAGTACTTC. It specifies CATFDGGGYEQYF.

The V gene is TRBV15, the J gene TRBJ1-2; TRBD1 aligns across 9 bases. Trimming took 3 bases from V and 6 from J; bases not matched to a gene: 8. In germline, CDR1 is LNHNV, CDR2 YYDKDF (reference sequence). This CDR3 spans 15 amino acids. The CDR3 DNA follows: TGTGCCACCAGCAGCGGACAGGGGCGGGGGAATGGCTACACCTTC. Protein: CATSSGQGRGNGYTF. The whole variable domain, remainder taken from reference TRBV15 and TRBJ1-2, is DAMVIQNPRYQVTQFGKPVTLSCSQTLNHNVMYWYQQKSSQAPKLLFHYYDKDFNNEADTPDNFQSRRPNTSFCFLDIRSPGLGDTAMYLCATSSGQGRGNGYTFGSGTRLTVV.

The CDR3 reads CSALGQGIGNEQFF. The CDR3 DNA sequence: TGCAGCGCCCTCGGACAGGGGATAGGGAATGAGCAGTTCTTC. This chain connects TRBV29-1 to TRBJ2-1; 9 positions match TRBD1. V gave up 7 bases and J gave up 7 bases; unmatched junction bases: 11. CDR1 is SQVTM, CDR2 ANQGSEA, per germline. The CDR3 has 14 residues.

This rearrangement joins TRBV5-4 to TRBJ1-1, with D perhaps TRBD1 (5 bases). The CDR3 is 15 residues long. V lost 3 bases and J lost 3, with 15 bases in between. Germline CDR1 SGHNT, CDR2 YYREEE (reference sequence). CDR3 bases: TGTGCCAGCAGCTCGGAGGGGCGGGTAGACACTGAAGCTTTCTTT. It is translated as CASSSEGRVDTEAFF.

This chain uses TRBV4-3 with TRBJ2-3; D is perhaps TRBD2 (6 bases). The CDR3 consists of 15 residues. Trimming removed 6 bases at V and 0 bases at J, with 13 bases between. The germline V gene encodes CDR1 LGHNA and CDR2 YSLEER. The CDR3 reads CASRASAASTDTQYF. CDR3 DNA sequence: TGCGCCAGCAGAGCTAGCGCAGCTAGCACAGATACGCAGTATTTT.

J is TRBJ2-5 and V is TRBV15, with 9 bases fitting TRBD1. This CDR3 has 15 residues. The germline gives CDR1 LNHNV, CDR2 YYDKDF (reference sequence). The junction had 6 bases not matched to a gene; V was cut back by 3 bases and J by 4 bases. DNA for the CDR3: TGTGCCACCAGCAGGCTACAGGGGGCATCAGAGACCCAGTACTTC. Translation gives CATSRLQGASETQYF.

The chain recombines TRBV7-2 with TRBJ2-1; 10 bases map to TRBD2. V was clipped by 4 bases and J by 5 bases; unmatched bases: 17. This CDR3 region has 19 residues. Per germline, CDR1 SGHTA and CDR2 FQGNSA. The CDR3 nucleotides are TGTGCCAGCAGCTCCCTTACCTCTCGGACTAGCGGAGAAAACAATGAGCAGTTCTTC. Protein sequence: CASSSLTSRTSGENNEQFF.

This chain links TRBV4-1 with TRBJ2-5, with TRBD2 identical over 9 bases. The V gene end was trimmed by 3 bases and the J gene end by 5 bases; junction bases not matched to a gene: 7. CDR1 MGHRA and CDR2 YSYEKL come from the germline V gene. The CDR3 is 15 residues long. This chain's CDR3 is CASSQSSGEGETQYF. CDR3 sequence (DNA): TGCGCCAGCAGCCAGTCTAGCGGGGAAGGGGAGACCCAGTACTTC.

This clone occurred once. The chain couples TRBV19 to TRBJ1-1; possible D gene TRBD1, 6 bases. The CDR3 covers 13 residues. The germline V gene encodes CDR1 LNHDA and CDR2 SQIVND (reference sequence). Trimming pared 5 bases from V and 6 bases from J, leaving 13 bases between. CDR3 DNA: TGTGCCAGTAGTCCAGGGGTGAGGGCTGAAGCTTTCTTT. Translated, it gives CASSPGVRAEAFF.

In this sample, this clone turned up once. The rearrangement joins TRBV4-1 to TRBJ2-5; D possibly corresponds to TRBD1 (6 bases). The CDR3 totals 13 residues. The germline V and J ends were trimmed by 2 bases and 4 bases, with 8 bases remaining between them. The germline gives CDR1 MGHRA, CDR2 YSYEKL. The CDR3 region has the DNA TGCGCCAGCAGCCAAACAGGGTTAGAGACCCAGTACTTC. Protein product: CASSQTGLETQYF.